Listed here are 11 T cell receptor beta chains from one sample, sequenced in a study of OX40 agonist ivuxolimab in advanced cancers. The repertoire was sequenced with immunoSEQ multiplex PCR; TCRdb's copy has only in-frame clones and lacks some. The sample records approximately 43,000 clones, approximately 80% being singletons. Sequences were derived from CD4+ or CD8+ T cells sorted from blood, sampled in a trial of the OX40 agonist ivuxolimab. The receptors derive from an adult with an advanced solid tumor such as melanoma, head and neck, liver or kidney cancer.

The V and J genes are TRBV6-6 and TRBJ2-3; D unresolved. The CDR3 covers 14 residues. V lost 2 bases to trimming and J lost 2 bases, with 8 bases between them. The germline V gene encodes CDR1 MNHNY and CDR2 SVGAGI (reference sequence). CDR3 coding DNA: TGTGCCAGCAGTTACGCGCAGTACACAGATACGCAGTATTTT. Residues: CASSYAQYTDTQYF.

The chain couples TRBV6-6 to TRBJ1-2; 12 bases match TRBD1. This CDR3 has 14 amino acids. CDR1 is MNHNY and CDR2 is SVGAGI in the germline V gene (reference sequence). The ends lost 5 bases at V and 8 bases at J; junction bases unmatched: 6. CDR3 coding DNA: TGTGCCAGCAGTCACGGGACAGGGGGCCAAGGCTACACCTTC. Translating it yields CASSHGTGGQGYTF.

The chain employs TRBV7-2 and TRBJ1-2, with D uncertain. This CDR3 has 11 amino acids. V was trimmed by 5 bases and J by 8 bases, leaving 9 bases between them. Germline V gives CDR1 SGHTA, CDR2 FQGNSA. This chain's CDR3 is CASSRSGGYTF. The DNA of the CDR3 is TGTGCCAGCAGCCGGAGTGGGGGCTACACCTTC. The whole variable domain, filled in from reference TRBV7-2 and TRBJ1-2, reads GAGVSQSPSNKVTEKGKDVELRCDPISGHTALYWYRQSLGQGLEFLIYFQGNSAPDKSGLPSDRFSAERTGGSVSTLTIQRTQQEDSAVYLCASSRSGGYTFGSGTRLTVV.

The chain has TRBV10-3 and TRBJ1-1, with a tentative D call TRBD1 (5 bases). V lost 6 bases and J 1 base, leaving 12 bases between the germline ends. Germline V gives CDR1 ENHRY, CDR2 SYGVKD. This CDR3 region has 14 residues. In nucleotides, the CDR3 is TGTGCCATCAGGGGGAGGGGCTCGAACACTGAAGCTTTCTTT. Translation gives CAIRGRGSNTEAFF.

This chain links TRBV6-8 with TRBJ2-2; 9 nucleotides agree with TRBD2. Germline loops: CDR1 MNHGY, CDR2 SAAAGT. This CDR3 is 16 amino acids long. V trimming: 6 bases; J trimming: 6 bases; junction bases outside the gene matches: 11. The DNA of the CDR3 is TGTGCCAGCAGCCCCGGGGTAGCGGGAGTTCCCGGGGAGCTGTTTTTT. It is translated as CASSPGVAGVPGELFF.

The rearrangement uses TRBV6-6 and TRBJ1-1, with D tentatively TRBD1 (6 bases). Germline V gene sequence: CDR1 MNHNY, CDR2 SVGAGI (reference sequence). V shed 6 bases and J shed 7 bases, with 18 bases lying between them. This CDR3 region has 14 residues. CDR3 DNA sequence: TGTGCCAGCAGCCCGGCATTCGGACAGAATGAAGCTTTCTTT. It is translated as CASSPAFGQNEAFF.

There are a few counts of this clone. This chain joins TRBV10-1 and TRBJ2-1, with TRBD2 matching over 9 bases. V lost 7 bases to trimming and J lost 6 bases; unmatched junction nucleotides: 4. The CDR3 is made up of 13 amino acids. Germline V gene data show CDR1 as WNHNN and CDR2 as SYGVQD (reference sequence). CDR3 protein: CASTGTSLNEQFF. DNA of the CDR3: TGCGCCAGCACCGGGACTAGCCTCAATGAGCAGTTCTTC.

The count of this clone is one. This chain joins TRBV5-1 and TRBJ2-1; the D gene could be TRBD1 or TRBD2 (5 bases each). V shed 2 bases and J shed 8 bases, with 17 bases lying between them. The CDR3 sequence is 15 residues long. Germline V gives CDR1 SGHRS, CDR2 YFSETQ. CDR3 sequence (DNA): TGCGCCAGCAGCTTAGGGGATACGGGGTTCGATGAGCAGTTCTTC. Its protein product is CASSLGDTGFDEQFF.

The chain recombines TRBV27 with TRBJ2-7, with D hard to call. Germline V gene sequence: CDR1 MNHEY, CDR2 SMNVEV (reference sequence). This CDR3 region has 14 residues. V shed 6 bases and J shed 3 bases, with 15 bases lying between them. The CDR3 nucleotides read TGTGCCAGCAGCCCGAGGTACACCAACTACGAGCAGTACTTC. This sequence encodes CASSPRYTNYEQYF.

The chain uses TRBV9 and TRBJ2-7; D may be TRBD2 (7 bases). CDR1 is SGDLS, CDR2 YYNGEE, per germline. This CDR3 has 14 residues. Trimming stripped 1 base from V and 3 bases from J, with 11 bases between. This chain's CDR3 is CASSVQGRGYEQYF. The CDR3, as DNA: TGTGCCAGCAGCGTACAGGGGAGGGGCTACGAGCAGTACTTC.

This rearrangement joins TRBV6-5 to TRBJ1-1; D unresolved. Trimming stripped 8 bases from V and 4 bases from J, with 14 bases between. The V gene's germline CDR1 is MNHEY and CDR2 SVGAGI. CDR3 length: 13 residues. CDR3 residues: CASAFSPGTEAFF. CDR3 nucleotide sequence: TGTGCCAGCGCCTTTAGCCCAGGCACTGAAGCTTTCTTT.